This T cell receptor (beta chain) comes out of a study of blood T cell repertoires in COVID-19. For the study at large: COVID-19 samples collected from the United States, Italy and Spain covered acute and convalescent phases. In each case, the material was cDNA or gDNA derived from T cells, B-cell-depleted T cells, or PBMCs.

Assay used: immunoSEQ multiplex PCR; TCRdb lists only in-frame clones, some missing. The sample records some 100,000 clones, about 88% being singletons. Trimming stripped 6 bases from V and 6 bases from J, with 12 bases between. The V gene's germline CDR1 is MDHEN and CDR2 SYDVKM. This CDR3 spans 12 amino acids. The V gene is TRBV28, the J gene TRBJ2-7; D possibly corresponds to TRBD1 (5 bases). What was sequenced was peripheral blood. This receptor was obtained from a young man in a cohort sampled during active COVID-19. This CDR3 reads CASSGGRVEQYF. CDR3 bases: TGTGCCAGCAGCGGCGGCAGGGTCGAGCAGTACTTC.